This is a list of T cell receptor beta chains from one sample in a study of shared clonotypes between healthy human individuals. Here immunoSEQ multiplex PCR was the method, and the copy in TCRdb shows in-frame clones only, minus some. The table shows some 2,000,000 clones, with 95% occurring only once. Sequenced input: naive CD4+ T cells sorted from blood. All receptors derive from a young man in good health. CDR3s include the opening cysteine and the closing phenylalanine or tryptophan. Fields, in order: D gene, J gene, clone size, V gene, CDR3 protein, CDR3 DNA. A D gene is named only where the DNA matches it firmly. Not every row has a clone size; where given, it reads once, few, many or a size class.

TRBD1	TRBJ2-1	NA	TRBV29-1	CSVEDDRGRNEQFF	TGCAGCGTTGAAGATGACAGGGGTAGGAATGAGCAGTTCTTC
NA	TRBJ1-1	NA	TRBV5-1	CASSLTGLDTEAFF	TGCGCCAGCAGCTTGACAGGGTTGGACACTGAAGCTTTCTTT
TRBD2	TRBJ2-3	NA	TRBV5-1	CASSLARLAVSTDTQYF	TGCGCCAGCAGCTTGGCCAGACTAGCGGTTAGCACAGATACGCAGTATTTT
NA	TRBJ2-7	NA	TRBV5-4	CASSFGIGLKRDEQYF	TGTGCCAGCAGCTTCGGAATCGGACTCAAAAGGGACGAGCAGTACTTC
TRBD2	TRBJ2-5	NA	TRBV6-6	CASSTHGLAGSETQYF	TGTGCCAGCAGTACCCACGGCCTAGCGGGTTCAGAGACCCAGTACTTC
NA	TRBJ2-2	NA	TRBV6-1	CASSELGSGELFF	TGTGCCAGCAGTGAATTGGGTTCCGGGGAGCTGTTTTTT
NA	TRBJ2-7	NA	TRBV6-5	CASHRSGTIFSEQYF	TGTGCCAGCCACCGGTCGGGGACAATCTTCTCCGAGCAGTACTTC
NA	TRBJ2-1	NA	TRBV5-1	CASSRVGDEQFF	TGCGCCAGCAGTAGAGTCGGGGATGAGCAGTTCTTC
NA	TRBJ2-2	few	TRBV27	CASSLRRPGELFF	TGTGCCAGCAGTTTACGGAGGCCCGGGGAGCTGTTTTTT
NA	TRBJ1-1	NA	TRBV6-5	CASSSGLRNTEAFF	TGTGCCAGCAGCTCGGGACTGCGGAACACTGAAGCTTTCTTT
NA	TRBJ1-3	NA	TRBV7-2	CASSHGALTSGNTIYF	TGTGCCAGCAGCCACGGGGCACTGACCTCTGGAAACACCATATATTTT
NA	TRBJ1-2	NA	TRBV4-1	CASSQDLTGSLRGYTF	TGCGCCAGCAGCCAAGATCTTACAGGCTCTTTGCGGGGCTACACCTTC
NA	TRBJ2-6	NA	TRBV5-1	CASSTRGTGANVLTF	TGCGCCAGCAGCACAAGGGGCACTGGGGCCAACGTCCTGACTTTC
TRBD1	TRBJ2-2	NA	TRBV7-6	CASSLGTGATGELFF	TGTGCCAGCAGCTTAGGTACAGGGGCTACCGGGGAGCTGTTTTTT
NA	TRBJ2-5	NA	TRBV29-1	CSVRWTEETQYF	TGCAGCGTCAGGTGGACCGAAGAGACCCAGTACTTC
TRBD2	TRBJ2-5	NA	TRBV28	CASKRGGGETQYF	TGTGCCAGCAAGCGGGGGGGCGGAGAGACCCAGTACTTC
NA	TRBJ1-1	NA	TRBV11-2	CASSLGAGSTEAFF	TGTGCCAGCAGCTTAGGTGCTGGGAGCACTGAAGCTTTCTTT
TRBD2	TRBJ2-2	NA	TRBV5-6	CASSLPAGANTGELFF	TGTGCCAGCAGCTTGCCAGCGGGGGCGAACACCGGGGAGCTGTTTTTT
NA	TRBJ1-4	NA	TRBV5-6	CASSLKTFNEKLFF	TGTGCCAGCAGCTTGAAGACTTTTAATGAAAAACTGTTTTTT
NA	TRBJ2-3	NA	TRBV6-5	CASSSPGLRTDTQYF	TGTGCCAGCAGTTCCCCGGGACTGAGGACAGATACGCAGTATTTT
TRBD1	TRBJ2-3	NA	TRBV10-3	CAISPGQSSDTQYF	TGTGCCATCAGTCCGGGACAGAGCTCAGATACGCAGTATTTT
NA	TRBJ2-1	NA	TRBV6-1	CASSERRLGTRGNEQFF	TGTGCCAGCAGTGAGAGGCGACTCGGGACGCGGGGAAATGAGCAGTTCTTC
NA	TRBJ1-1	NA	TRBV11-3	CASSFRGRDTEAFF	TGTGCCAGCAGCTTTCGGGGTCGGGACACTGAAGCTTTCTTT
NA	TRBJ2-5	once	TRBV7-2	CASSAGQQETQYF	TGTGCCAGCAGCGCGGGACAGCAAGAGACCCAGTACTTC
NA	TRBJ1-1	NA	TRBV4-3	CASSQATDNMNTEAFF	TGCGCCAGCAGCCAAGCCACTGATAACATGAACACTGAAGCTTTCTTT
TRBD2	TRBJ2-1	NA	TRBV6-1	CASSAPGLGSHEQFF	TGTGCCAGCAGTGCCCCGGGACTAGGGTCCCATGAGCAGTTCTTC
TRBD2	TRBJ2-3	NA	TRBV30	CAWSPSGGKIGFTDTQYF	TGTGCCTGGAGTCCCAGCGGGGGCAAAATAGGTTTCACAGATACGCAGTATTTT
NA	TRBJ1-5	NA	TRBV4-1	CASSQDRISNQPQHF	TGCGCCAGCAGCCAGGACAGAATTAGCAATCAGCCCCAGCATTTT
NA	TRBJ2-2	NA	TRBV5-1	CASSLVPTTGELFF	TGCGCCAGCAGCTTGGTCCCGACCACCGGGGAGCTGTTTTTT